This T cell receptor (beta chain) is drawn from a study of spatial heterogeneity in lung cancer. Study-wide context: A strong correlation was found between TCR transcript counts in tumor regions and a T cell module score derived from matched bulk RNA-seq. Study outcomes and limitations: Tumor mutation count correlated with how many alpha and beta TCRs expanded intratumorally.

MiXCR, applied by TCRdb to the 5' RACE reads, yields one record per CDR3 protein. Among about 100,000 distinct CDR3 sequences listed, 3.5% to 5% were seen once. Time point in this sample: sample taken at primary tumor resection. The CDR3 is 14 residues long. Germline CDR1 reads MGHRA; CDR2 reads YSYEKL. Trimming removed 2 bases from V and 9 bases from J; junction bases left unmatched: 6. This clonotype was seen many times. Its target is not known. V and J are TRBV4-1 and TRBJ1-5; 8 bases align to TRBD1. The receptor was derived from a male donor with early-stage non-small cell lung cancer. The source material was lung tumor tissue, sampled at surgery. CDR3 DNA: TGCGCCAGCAGCCAAAGGACAGGGCCCTGGCCCCAGCATTTT. Translating it yields CASSQRTGPWPQHF.